The clone carrying this TCR beta chain appeared once. Antigen: not known. A sample-barcoded 5' primer and a J-beta primer mix were used in a second PCR of about 6 to 12 cycles. TCRdb independently ran MiXCR on the 5' RACE reads; one entry per CDR3 protein. The table has hundreds of thousands of distinct CDR3 sequences, 45% to 50% seen once. This sample is drawn from a study of blood T cells in healthy people across ages. Study information: Template switching recovered approximately one barcoded beta molecule for every two T cells. Whole-study findings and limits: Diversity was higher, and naive CD4+ cells more numerous, in long-lived donors than in aged donors.

Isolated per sample were at least 6 million PBMCs. The authors extracted at least 6 micrograms of total RNA per sample. Sequenced input: blood. The sequence was obtained from a woman between 55 and 75 years old in good health.

The CDR3 bases are TGTGCCAGCAGGACAGGGGCCAGCACAGATACGCAGTATTTT. It translates to CASRTGASTDTQYF. V and J are TRBV2 and TRBJ2-3; 8 nucleotides match TRBD1. With 6 bases clipped from V and 0 bases from J, the junction kept 2 bases outside the gene matches. The CDR3 is made up of 14 amino acids. Germline V gene data show CDR1 as SNHLY and CDR2 as FYNNEI.